This T cell receptor (beta chain) was sequenced for a study of T cells in Graves' hyperthyroidism and ophthalmopathy. RNA transcripts yielded amplified TCR beta CDR3 regions. A set of HTBI primers served as the primers for a first-round RT-PCR of the TCR CDR3. TCRdb used MiXCR to reprocess the multiplex PCR reads, holding one entry per CDR3 protein. The profile shows hundreds of thousands of distinct CDR3 sequences, less than 45% of them singletons. CDR3 length: 15 amino acids. Per the germline V gene, CDR1 is SGHDN and CDR2 is FVKESK. To note about this clonotype: Its target is not known. One end of the junction is discordant with germline, which a read error may explain.

Study-level results: Most clonotypes expanded in thyroid above 0.001 were likewise present in blood. A 13 V-J signature model discriminated ophthalmopathy versus stable hyperthyroidism. Ophthalmopathy was model-predicted a median approximately 6.4 months pre-onset.

The sequencing sample was made of peripheral blood or thyroid tissue (not recorded which). The V and J genes are TRBV14 and TRBJ1-3, with no clear D. The TCR was taken from an adult man with Graves' disease, either hyperthyroidism or ophthalmopathy (not recorded which). The CDR3 is CASSQDSGIGNIIYF. The CDR3 nucleotides read TGTGCCAGCAGCCAAGATTCAGGCATCGGAAACATCATATATTTT.